Sequencing of this TCR beta chain was carried out in a study of blood T cell repertoires in COVID-19. Study-wide context: Sites in the United States, Italy and Spain provided acute and convalescent COVID-19 samples. Sources were T cells, B-cell-depleted T cells, or PBMCs; the material itself was cDNA or gDNA.

Libraries were prepared by immunoSEQ multiplex PCR; TCRdb keeps only in-frame clonotypes and omits some of them. The sample holds about 33,000 clones, around 83% seen once. CDR3 length: 15 residues. V shed 4 bases, J shed 2 bases, and the junction held 6 bases outside the gene matches. V usage is TRBV5-7 and J usage is TRBJ1-2, with 9 bases lining up with TRBD1. TRBV5-7 carries the ORF label, with uncertain function. The sample consisted of peripheral blood. The TCR was taken from a human donor in a cohort sampled during active COVID-19. The CDR3 coding sequence is TGTGCCAGCAGCCGATACGGACAGGGGAACTATGGCTACACCTTC. Translated, it gives CASSRYGQGNYGYTF.